The 6 T cell receptor beta chains below all came from one sample that was sequenced in a study of cytomegalovirus exposure and HLA in healthy donors. The PCR employed 60 Vbeta primers together with 13 Jbeta primers. Libraries were prepared by immunoSEQ multiplex PCR; TCRdb keeps only in-frame clonotypes and omits some of them. The sample lists about 110,000 clones; 80% were seen once. What was sequenced was PBMCs. The source is a woman in her sixties or seventies in good health and CMV-seropositive.

The CDR3 DNA sequence: TGTGCCAGCAGACAGGGATGGCGGGAGACCCAGTACTTC. Amino acid sequence: CASRQGWRETQYF. The chain carries TRBV6-5 and TRBJ2-5; possibly TRBD1 for D (6 bases). This CDR3 comprises 13 residues. Trimming removed 6 bases at V and 5 bases at J, with 13 bases between. Germline V CDR1 and CDR2: MNHEY, SVGAGI.

The chain links TRBV29-1 to TRBJ1-4; D not certain. The CDR3 totals 13 residues. The V gene's germline CDR1 is SQVTM and CDR2 ANQGSEA. Trimming pared 5 bases from V and 7 bases from J, leaving 14 bases between. CDR3 bases: TGCAGCGTTTCACAGATGGCGGGTGAAAAACTGTTTTTT. Protein product: CSVSQMAGEKLFF.

There are a few counts of this clone. The rearrangement joins TRBV2 to TRBJ2-3, with D unresolved. The CDR3 is 13 residues long. Trimming stripped 7 bases from V and 0 bases from J, with 8 bases between. Germline lookup yields CDR1 SNHLY and CDR2 FYNNEI. CDR3 residues: CASKQLSTDTQYF. In nucleotides, the CDR3 is TGTGCCAGCAAACAGCTCAGCACAGATACGCAGTATTTT.

A word on this clone: An end of the junction does not agree with germline; a read error may underlie this. The V gene is TRBV7-9, the J gene TRBJ1-5; possible D gene TRBD1, 6 bases. Germline V gives CDR1 SEHNR, CDR2 FQNEAQ (reference sequence). This CDR3 contains 16 residues. Here the CDR3 DNA reads TGTTCCAGCAGCCCGGGGGGGGGACACAGCAATCAGCCCCAGCATTTT. It is translated as CSSSPGGGHSNQPQHF.

The chain has TRBV27 and TRBJ2-1; D is possibly TRBD1 (6 bases). V shed 6 bases and J shed 1 base, with 13 bases lying between them. The CDR3 consists of 15 residues. CDR1 is MNHEY and CDR2 is SMNVEV in the germline V gene (reference sequence). The CDR3 sequence is CASSMLQGSYNEQFF. CDR3 bases: TGTGCCAGCAGCATGCTACAGGGTTCCTACAATGAGCAGTTCTTC.

This clone was picked up a small number of times. The CDR3: CAISELEVSYGYTF. The CDR3 DNA reads TGTGCCATCAGTGAGTTGGAGGTTAGCTATGGCTACACCTTC. The gene calls are TRBV10-3 and TRBJ1-2; D remains ambiguous. The V gene's germline CDR1 is ENHRY and CDR2 SYGVKD. The CDR3 totals 14 residues. Trimming took 1 base from V and 4 from J, leaving 10 bases between them.